The rows below give T cell receptor beta chains drawn from one sample of a study of identical twins. One entry per CDR3 protein results from TCRdb running MiXCR on the 5' RACE reads. This sample yields more than 650,000 distinct CDR3 sequences, of which approximately 6% are seen a single time; 1.5% to 2% belongs to the top ten. The sample consisted of naive T cells sorted from blood. The receptors here all came from a man between 18 and 35 years old in good health. Both conserved end residues are part of each CDR3. Fields, in order: V gene, J gene, D gene, clone size, CDR3 protein, CDR3 DNA. A D gene is named only where the DNA matches it firmly. Only part of the rows carry a size: once, few, many, or a class if the clone is expanded.

TRBV2	TRBJ2-4	NA	few	CASSPGGLILAKNIQYF	TGTGCCAGCAGTCCAGGGGGACTTATCTTAGCCAAAAACATTCAGTACTTC
TRBV29-1	TRBJ2-5	NA	NA	CSVERWAGRETQYF	TGCAGCGTTGAGAGGTGGGCAGGGAGGGAGACCCAGTACTTC
TRBV9	TRBJ2-7	NA	NA	CASSVGIGNEQYF	TGTGCCAGCAGCGTAGGTATAGGGAACGAGCAGTACTTC
TRBV5-1	TRBJ2-5	NA	many	CASSSVGEETQYF	TGCGCCAGCAGTTCTGTGGGGGAAGAGACCCAGTACTTC
TRBV18	TRBJ1-1	NA	few	CASSPAQGRGTEAFF	TGTGCCAGCTCACCAGCGCAGGGGCGCGGGACTGAAGCTTTCTTT
TRBV6-2/TRBV6-3	TRBJ2-5	NA	many	CASSSGLERETQYF	TGTGCCAGCAGTTCGGGCTTAGAACGGGAGACCCAGTACTTC
TRBV20-1	TRBJ2-3	TRBD1	few	CSAVRDRTLRGTQYF	TGCAGTGCCGTTCGGGACAGGACCCTCAGGGGAACGCAGTATTTT
TRBV20-1	TRBJ2-1	NA	many	CSAYIPPPNRDNEQFF	TGCAGTGCGTATATTCCCCCGCCCAATAGAGACAATGAGCAGTTCTTC
TRBV5-1	TRBJ1-4	NA	NA	CASSIGGGAGEKLFF	TGCGCCAGCAGCATCGGAGGGGGAGCCGGTGAAAAACTGTTTTTT
TRBV29-1	TRBJ2-1	NA	many	CSVGGVSYNEQFF	TGCAGCGTTGGGGGAGTCTCATACAATGAGCAGTTCTTC
TRBV6-1	TRBJ1-1	NA	NA	CASSRAWNTEAFF	TGTGCCAGCAGTAGGGCCTGGAACACTGAAGCTTTCTTT
TRBV4-2	TRBJ1-5	NA	many	CASSSGDQPQHF	TGTGCCAGCAGCTCGGGAGATCAGCCCCAGCATTTT
TRBV20-1	TRBJ2-1	NA	many	CSALWMGNEQFF	TGCAGTGCTCTCTGGATGGGCAATGAGCAGTTCTTC
TRBV29-1	TRBJ2-3	TRBD1	many	CSAGTGNRATQYF	TGCAGCGCCGGGACAGGGAATAGAGCTACGCAGTATTTT
TRBV13	TRBJ1-2	NA	NA	CASSLLLGGNYGYTF	TGTGCCAGCAGCTTATTGCTGGGGGGAAACTATGGCTACACCTTC
TRBV28	TRBJ1-2	NA	many	CASSLGRVIYGYTF	TGTGCCAGCAGTTTAGGCAGGGTCATTTATGGCTACACCTTC
TRBV7-9	TRBJ1-1	NA	NA	CASRSTGTTKVGTEAFF	TGTGCCAGCAGATCGACAGGTACTACTAAAGTTGGTACTGAAGCTTTCTTT
TRBV12-3/TRBV12-4	TRBJ2-1	TRBD2	NA	CASSPLPTTSGRGNEQFF	TGTGCCAGCAGTCCATTACCTACGACTAGCGGGAGGGGGAATGAGCAGTTCTTC
TRBV15	TRBJ1-3	NA	many	CATSRDRPSGNTIYF	TGTGCCACCAGCAGAGACAGGCCCTCTGGAAACACCATATATTTT
TRBV10-3	TRBJ2-2	NA	few	CAISESTTYTGELFF	TGTGCCATCAGTGAGTCGACGACCTACACCGGGGAGCTGTTTTTT
TRBV7-9	TRBJ1-1	NA	many	CASSPGATEAFF	TGTGCCAGCAGCCCCGGGGCCACTGAAGCTTTCTTT
TRBV6-1	TRBJ2-2	NA	NA	CASRPPGDLLTGELFF	TGTGCCAGCAGGCCCCCGGGGGACCTACTAACCGGGGAGCTGTTTTTT
TRBV12-3/TRBV12-4	TRBJ2-3	NA	many	CASTRGIPGDTQYF	TGTGCCAGCACCCGGGGGATCCCGGGAGATACGCAGTATTTT